The entry below gives a single T cell receptor (beta chain) sequence along with its context. Its antigen is still unknown. This CDR3 contains 14 residues. Deletions cut 5 bases from V and 1 base from J, with 11 bases between. Germline V lookup: CDR1 MNHEY, CDR2 SVGAGI. The sample belongs to a study of T cell responses to AZD1222 COVID-19 vaccine. General study points: Baseline seropositives among AZD1222 recipients totaled only five or six.

Sequencing was performed with immunoSEQ multiplex PCR; in TCRdb, only in-frame clones are kept and a portion is missing. The sample has roughly 51,000 clones, more than 70% seen once; the top ten hold more than 12%. The clonotype was recovered from an adult who received the AZD1222 COVID-19 vaccine. This chain connects TRBV6-5 to TRBJ1-1; no reliable D call. The material sequenced was peripheral blood, taken 28 days after the second AZD1222 dose. Written as DNA, the CDR3 is TGTGCCAGCAGTCTGAGACAAACGAACACTGAAGCTTTCTTT. Translated: CASSLRQTNTEAFF.